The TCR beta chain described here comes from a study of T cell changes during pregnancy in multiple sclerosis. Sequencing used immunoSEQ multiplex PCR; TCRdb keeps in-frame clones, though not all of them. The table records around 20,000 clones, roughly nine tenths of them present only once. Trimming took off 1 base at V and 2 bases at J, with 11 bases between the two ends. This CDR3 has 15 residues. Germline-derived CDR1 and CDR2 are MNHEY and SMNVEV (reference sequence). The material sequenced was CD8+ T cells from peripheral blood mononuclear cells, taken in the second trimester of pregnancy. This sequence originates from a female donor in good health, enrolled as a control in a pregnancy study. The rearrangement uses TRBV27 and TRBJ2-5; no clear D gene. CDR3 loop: CASSLFGTEQETQYF. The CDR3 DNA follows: TGTGCCAGCAGTTTATTCGGAACAGAACAAGAGACCCAGTACTTC.